The TCR beta chain under discussion was sequenced for a study of identical twins. V was clipped by 3 bases and J by 3 bases, with 16 bases between them. The germline CDR1 and CDR2 sequences are SGHRS and YFSETQ. CDR3 size: 15 residues. General study results and limits: Out-of-frame TCR alpha sharing observed in monozygotic twins exceeded model estimates. The conclusions drew on cross-sectional statistical analysis instead of tracking the same donors.

As to this clonotype: Its antigen remains unknown.

TCRdb reanalysed the 5' RACE reads using MiXCR and keeps one entry per CDR3 protein. The repertoire includes some 330,000 distinct CDR3 sequences, around 9.7% of them detected once, and over 7% sits in the top ten. The chain carries TRBV5-1 and TRBJ2-7; D perhaps matches TRBD1 (5 bases). This receptor was identified in a woman aged 50 to 65 in good health. Sequencing input: naive T cells sorted from blood. The CDR3 region is CASSSNPTGFYEQYF. DNA for the CDR3: TGCGCCAGCAGCTCGAATCCAACAGGATTCTACGAGCAGTACTTC.